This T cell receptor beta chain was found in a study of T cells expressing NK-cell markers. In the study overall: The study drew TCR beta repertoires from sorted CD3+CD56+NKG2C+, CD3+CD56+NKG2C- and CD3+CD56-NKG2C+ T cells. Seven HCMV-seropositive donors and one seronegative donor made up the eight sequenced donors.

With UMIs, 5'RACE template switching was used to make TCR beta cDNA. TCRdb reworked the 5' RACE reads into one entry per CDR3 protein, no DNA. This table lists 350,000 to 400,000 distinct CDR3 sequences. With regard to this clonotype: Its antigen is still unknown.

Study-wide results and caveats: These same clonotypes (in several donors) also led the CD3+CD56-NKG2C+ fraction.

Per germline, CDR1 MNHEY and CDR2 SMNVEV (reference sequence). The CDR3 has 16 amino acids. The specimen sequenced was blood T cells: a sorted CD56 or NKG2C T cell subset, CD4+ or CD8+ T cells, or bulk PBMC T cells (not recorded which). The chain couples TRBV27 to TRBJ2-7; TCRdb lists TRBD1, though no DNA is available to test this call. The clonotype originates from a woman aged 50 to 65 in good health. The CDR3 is CASSPGQINHHYEQYF.